The clone carrying this T cell receptor beta chain showed up just a few times. Its matching antigen is unknown. The entry originates in a study of identical twins. Overall study findings and caveats: Among out-of-frame alpha sequences shared by twins, low generation probability occurred in excess. The analysis was cross-sectional rather than longitudinal within donors. Weaker excess twin sharing was observed in beta out-of-frame sequences.

TCRdb reprocessed the 5' RACE reads via MiXCR and lists one record per CDR3 protein. The data show 120,000 to 150,000 distinct CDR3 sequences, 3.5% seen once. The CDR3 length is 18 residues. CDR1 and CDR2 (germline): GTSNPN, SVGIG (reference sequence). The V and J ends lost 2 bases and 6 bases, in that order; junction bases with no gene match: 19. This chain links TRBV30 with TRBJ2-1; 7 bases map to TRBD2. The sample comprised memory T cells sorted from blood. This sequence was found in a man younger than 35 in good health. The DNA for the CDR3 is TGTGCCTGGAGTACGGGGAGGTGGCTAGCGGAGGGGCCCAATGAGCAGTTCTTC. Translated: CAWSTGRWLAEGPNEQFF.